This entry is about one TCR beta chain. Its antigen is still unknown. PCR amplification relied on 60 Vbeta primers (plus 13 Jbeta primers). Sequenced by immunoSEQ multiplex PCR; TCRdb stores in-frame clones only, minus some. The sample lists 150,000 to 200,000 clones, more than 9.5% seen once, with 7.5% to 10% in the top ten. The entry originates in a study of cytomegalovirus exposure and HLA in healthy donors. Overall study findings and caveats: Associated with HLA alleles at 0.05 false discovery rate in a later analysis were 17,000 or so TCR beta sequences. Beyond CMV serostatus, there was no information to go on about immune exposure. In a later analysis, DRB1 alleles had the most associated TCRs; HLA-C alleles the fewest.

This CDR3 comprises 15 residues. From germline, CDR1 is SGHNT and CDR2 YYREEE (reference sequence). V trimming: 3 bases; J trimming: 6 bases; junction bases outside the gene matches: 8. This sequence was found in a man between 50 and 59 years old in good health and CMV-seropositive. The material sequenced was PBMCs. The chain has TRBV5-4 and TRBJ2-2; 7 positions match TRBD1. Written as DNA, the CDR3 is TGTGCCAGCAGCTGGGCCGGGACAGACTCCGGGGAGCTGTTTTTT. Translating gives CASSWAGTDSGELFF.